The sequence of this TCR beta chain was determined in a study of long-term antiretroviral therapy in people with HIV. At the survey level, the v3.0 immunoSEQ assay was run. Assay: immunoSEQ multiplex PCR; the TCRdb copy retains only in-frame clones and omits some. The top ten clones hold 2.5% to 3.5% of a sample with about 28,000 clones, about 95% of them seen once. A note on this clone: What it binds is unknown.

The CDR3 has 15 residues. Per germline, CDR1 SGHNT and CDR2 YYREEE (reference sequence). V trimming: 3 bases; J trimming: 4 bases; junction bases outside the gene matches: 4. General study points: ART adherence was not documented, and neither viral resistance nor therapy changes had any data. Clones showing expansion before ART dominated the repertoire at all time points.

The study drew at least one pre-ART and at least two post-ART PBMC samples from every donor. United States facilities provided treatment to all participants with HIV. The chain employs TRBV5-4 and TRBJ2-1; 10 bases map to TRBD2. The source of this sequence is a man between 50 and 59 years old with HIV. The sequencing used unsorted PBMCs, collected 5.3 years after starting antiretroviral therapy. The CDR3 sequence: CASSSPSGGYNEQFF. CDR3 DNA sequence: TGTGCCAGCAGCTCCCCTAGCGGGGGTTACAATGAGCAGTTCTTC.